This is a list of T cell receptor beta chains from one sample in a study of CD8 T cells in Susac syndrome. TCRdb redid the calling of the immunoSEQ multiplex PCR reads with MiXCR, one entry per CDR3 protein. The sample holds 150,000 to 200,000 distinct CDR3 sequences, around 93% seen once. The sequenced sample consisted of CD4+ T cells from PBMCs. The receptor set was obtained from a human donor in good health. Both conserved end residues are part of each CDR3.

j_call	cdr3_length	v_call	cdr3_aa
TRBJ1-5	15	TRBV21-1	CASRKGGTGNQPQHF
TRBJ2-7	14	TRBV7-9	CASSLGQGGYEQYF
TRBJ2-5	14	TRBV2	CASSEQGASETQYF
TRBJ2-1	18	TRBV19	CASSMGLAGGRSRNEQFF
TRBJ2-1	15	TRBV20-1	CSATWSGGADNEQFF
TRBJ2-5	15	TRBV6-6	CASSYSGQPTETQYF
TRBJ1-2	13	TRBV20-1	CSARGDRPDGYTF
TRBJ2-3	15	TRBV29-1	CSVVGGGSSTDTQYF
TRBJ2-5	14	TRBV5-6	CASSGERGRETQYF
TRBJ2-7	13	TRBV7-2	CASSLEIAGEQYF
TRBJ2-6	18	TRBV3-1	CASSQSGRGSAGANVLTF
TRBJ1-1	14	TRBV5-4	CASSPRDRGGKAFF
TRBJ2-2	16	TRBV20-1	CSARDQTGVGTGELFF
TRBJ2-2	13	TRBV12-3/TRBV12-4	CASSLVGAGELFF
TRBJ1-5	18	TRBV19	CASSIAETGIGFMQPQHF